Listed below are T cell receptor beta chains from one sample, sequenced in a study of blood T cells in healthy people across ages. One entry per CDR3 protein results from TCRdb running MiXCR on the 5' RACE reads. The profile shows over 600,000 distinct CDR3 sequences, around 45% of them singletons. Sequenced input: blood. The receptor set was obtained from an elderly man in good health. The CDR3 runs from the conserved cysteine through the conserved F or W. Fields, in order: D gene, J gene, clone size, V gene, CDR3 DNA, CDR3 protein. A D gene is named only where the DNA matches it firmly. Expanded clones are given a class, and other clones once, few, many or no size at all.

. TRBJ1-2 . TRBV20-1 TGCAGTGCTGCCGACGGAGACTATGGCTACACCTTC CSAADGDYGYTF
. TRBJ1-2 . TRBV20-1 TGCAGTGCTTATGTATTTGGGGGAGAGGGCTACACCTTC CSAYVFGGEGYTF
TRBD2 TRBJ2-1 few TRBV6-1 TGTGCCAGCAGTGATGGACTAGCGGGCCACAATGAGCAGTTCTTC CASSDGLAGHNEQFF
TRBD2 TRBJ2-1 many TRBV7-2 TGTGCCAGCAGCTCAACCGGGACTACCTACAATGAGCAGTTCTTC CASSSTGTTYNEQFF
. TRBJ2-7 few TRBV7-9 TGTGCCAGCAGCTCACCGACAGGCACCGGAGAGCAGTACTTC CASSSPTGTGEQYF
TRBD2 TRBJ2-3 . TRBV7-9 TGTGCCAGCAGCTCGGGACTAGCGGAAGTAGATACGCAGTATTTT CASSSGLAEVDTQYF
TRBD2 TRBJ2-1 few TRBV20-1 TGCAGTGCTCAGACTAGCGGAGGCATCAATGAGCAGTTCTTC CSAQTSGGINEQFF
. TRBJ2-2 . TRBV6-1 TGTGCCAGCACCTCGAAGGGGTGGCAGAGGGGGGAGCAGGAGCTGTTTTTT CASTSKGWQRGEQELFF
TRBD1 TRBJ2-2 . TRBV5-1 TGCGCCAGCAGCTCGACTAGACTACAGGGGGCGGCCGGGGAGCTGTTTTTT CASSSTRLQGAAGELFF
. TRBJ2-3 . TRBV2 TGTGCCAGCAGTGGGCAGGTCACAGATACGCAGTATTTT CASSGQVTDTQYF
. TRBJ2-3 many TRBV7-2 TGTGCCAGCAGCTTGAACGGGAAGCCAGATACGCAGTATTTT CASSLNGKPDTQYF
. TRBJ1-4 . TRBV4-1 TGCGCCAGCAGCTTCGTACAGCGAGATGAAAAACTGTTTTTT CASSFVQRDEKLFF
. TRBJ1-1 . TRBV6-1 TGTGCCAGCGCGTGGGTGAACACTGAAGCTTTCTTT CASAWVNTEAFF
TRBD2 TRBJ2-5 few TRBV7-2 TGTGCCAGCCGACTAGCGGGGCTCCAAGAGACCCAGTACTTC CASRLAGLQETQYF
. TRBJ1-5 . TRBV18 TGTGCCAGCTCACCACTTCGACAGGAGAATCAGCCCCAGCATTTT CASSPLRQENQPQHF
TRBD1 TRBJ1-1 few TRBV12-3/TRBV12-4 TGTGCCAGCAGCCCTACAGGGGGCGCGGGCACTGAAGCTTTCTTT CASSPTGGAGTEAFF
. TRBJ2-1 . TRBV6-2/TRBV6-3 TGTGCCAACAGTGCAGACTCCAATGAGCAGTTCTTC CANSADSNEQFF
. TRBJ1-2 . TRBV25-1 TGTGTCAGCAGTGAATTTGGGGAATACTATGGCTACACCTTC CVSSEFGEYYGYTF
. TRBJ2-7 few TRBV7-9 TGTGCCAGCAGCCCCGGTCGGGCGGAAGGCTACGAGCAGTACTTC CASSPGRAEGYEQYF
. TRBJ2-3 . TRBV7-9 TGTGCCAGCAGCATCGGAGAGACTACGCAGTATTTT CASSIGETTQYF
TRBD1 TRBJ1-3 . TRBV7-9 TGTGCCAGCAGCTCTGGACAGGGAGGTGGAAACACCATATATTTT CASSSGQGGGNTIYF
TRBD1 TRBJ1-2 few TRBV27 TGTGCCAGCAGTGGGGACAGGGCAAACGGCTACACCTTC CASSGDRANGYTF
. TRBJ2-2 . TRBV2 TGTGCCGGCAGTGAAATCAGGGTTGCCGGGGAGCTGTTTTTT CAGSEIRVAGELFF
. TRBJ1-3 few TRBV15 TGTGCCACCACTACCCGGACAACTGGAAACACCATATATTTT CATTTRTTGNTIYF
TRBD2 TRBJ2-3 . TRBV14 TGTGCCAGCAGCCAAGAAGACAGCGGGAGTCCGTTAAGCACAGATACGCAGTATTTT CASSQEDSGSPLSTDTQYF
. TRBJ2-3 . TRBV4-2 TGTGCCAGCAGCCAAGATCGGACCACAGATACGCAGTATTTT CASSQDRTTDTQYF
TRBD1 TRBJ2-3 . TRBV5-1 TGCGCCAACAACAAGGACAGGGAGGATACGCAGTATTTT CANNKDREDTQYF
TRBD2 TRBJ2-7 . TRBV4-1 TGCGCCAGCAGCCAAGCACTAACTAGCGGGAGTAGGTTCTACGAGCAGTACTTC CASSQALTSGSRFYEQYF
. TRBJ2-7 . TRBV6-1 TGTGCCAGCAGTACGCAGGGTGGCGGCGAGCAGTACTTC CASSTQGGGEQYF
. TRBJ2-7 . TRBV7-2 TGTGCCAGCAGCCCGGGAGTCCAGGGCTACGAGCAGTACTTC CASSPGVQGYEQYF
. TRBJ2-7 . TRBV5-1 TGCGCCAGCAGCGCATTAATTTCCTACGAGCAGTACTTC CASSALISYEQYF
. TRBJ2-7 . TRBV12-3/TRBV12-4 TGTGCCAACAGTTACTACTTACCCTACGAGCAGTACTTC CANSYYLPYEQYF
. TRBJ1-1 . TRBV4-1 TGCGCCAGCAGCCACCAAGGCGGCAGGTTGAACACTGAAGCTTTCTTT CASSHQGGRLNTEAFF
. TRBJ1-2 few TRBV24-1 TGTGCCACCAGTGATGACAGCTCCTATGGCTACACCTTC CATSDDSSYGYTF
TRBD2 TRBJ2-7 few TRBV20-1 TGCAGTGCTGGGGGACTAGCGGGCGCCTACGAGCAGTACTTC CSAGGLAGAYEQYF